The sequence of this T cell receptor (beta chain) was determined in a study of cytomegalovirus exposure and HLA in healthy donors. PCR amplification relied on 60 Vbeta primers (plus 13 Jbeta primers). The protocol was immunoSEQ multiplex PCR, while the TCRdb copy is restricted to in-frame clones and leaves out a portion. The table lists roughly 200,000 clones. Germline V gives CDR1 MNHEY, CDR2 SVGAGI. The CDR3 is made up of 15 amino acids. Losses at the gene ends were 2 bases for V and 6 bases for J; bases not matched to a gene: 7. The clonotype originates from a young man in good health and CMV-seronegative. The V call is TRBV6-5, the J call TRBJ1-5, with 7 bases lining up with TRBD1. Sequencing was done on a sample of PBMCs. CDR3 DNA sequence: TGTGCCAGCAGTTACCAGGGGGGAGAGGGTCAGCCCCAGCATTTT. It codes for CASSYQGGEGQPQHF.